The 31 T cell receptor beta chains given below trace back to one sample, sequenced in a study of T cells in localized non-small cell lung cancer. Data came from immunoSEQ multiplex PCR; TCRdb stores just in-frame clones and leaves some out. The top ten hold about 7% of the sample, which has about 40,000 clones, 81% seen once. The specimen was peripheral blood mononuclear cells, collected before any cancer treatment. These receptors were collected from a male donor aged 60 or over with stage II lung adenocarcinoma.

The V gene is TRBV11-2, the J gene TRBJ2-1, with D possibly being TRBD2 (7 bases). V was pared by 4 bases and J by 5 bases, with 15 bases between. The V gene's germline CDR1 is SGHAT and CDR2 FQNNGV. The CDR3 is 15 amino acids. Here the CDR3 reads CASSSGGQWDNEQFF. CDR3 sequence (DNA): TGTGCCAGCAGCTCCGGGGGGCAGTGGGACAATGAGCAGTTCTTC. Full variable domain (rest looked up from reference TRBV11-2 and TRBJ2-1): EAGVAQSPRYKIIEKRQSVAFWCNPISGHATLYWYQQILGQGPKLLIQFQNNGVVDDSQLPKDRFSAERLKGVDSTLKIQPAKLEDSAVYLCASSSGGQWDNEQFFGPGTRLTVL.

CDR3 protein: CASRATSNYGYTF. The CDR3, as DNA: TGTGCCAGCAGGGCGACCTCGAACTATGGCTACACCTTC. This chain uses TRBV28 with TRBJ1-2; D is unresolved. V was pared by 6 bases and J by 2 bases, with 10 bases between. Per germline, CDR1 MDHEN and CDR2 SYDVKM. The length of the CDR3 is 13 residues.

CDR3 loop: CAWSVGRVNTEAFF. In DNA, the CDR3 is TGTGCCTGGAGTGTAGGAAGGGTGAACACTGAAGCTTTCTTT. The chain carries TRBV30 and TRBJ1-1; D ambiguous. V lost 0 bases and J 0 bases, leaving 8 bases between the germline ends. The CDR3 runs 14 residues. Germline assignment: CDR1 GTSNPN and CDR2 SVGIG (reference sequence).

This clone was found once. This chain connects TRBV2 to TRBJ2-3; D is unresolved. The CDR3 extends over 12 amino acids. V lost 1 base and J 10 bases, leaving 9 bases between the germline ends. CDR1 SNHLY and CDR2 FYNNEI come from the germline V gene. The CDR3 spells CASSEGNMAQYF. CDR3 nucleotides: TGTGCCAGCAGTGAAGGAAACATGGCGCAGTATTTT.

The chain combines TRBV7-6 with TRBJ2-3; the match to TRBD2 covers 12 bases. In germline, CDR1 is SGHVS, CDR2 FNYEAQ. The CDR3 has 16 residues. V lost 4 bases, J lost 3 bases, and 5 bases stayed unmatched. The CDR3 spells CASSSRTSGVTDTQYF. DNA for the CDR3: TGTGCCAGCAGCTCTCGGACTAGCGGGGTTACAGATACGCAGTATTTT. Complete variable domain (other parts from reference TRBV7-6 and TRBJ2-3): GAGVSQSPRYKVTKRGQDVALRCDPISGHVSLYWYRQALGQGPEFLTYFNYEAQQDKSGLPNDRFSAERPEGSISTLTIQRTEQRDSAMYRCASSSRTSGVTDTQYFGPGTRLTVL.

V and J are TRBV7-2 and TRBJ1-2; D is ambiguous. The germline V gene has CDR1 SGHTA and CDR2 FQGNSA. The CDR3 spans 14 residues. Trimming left V 3 bases short and J 0 bases short, with 8 bases between. The CDR3 reads CASSFRGTNYGYTF. The DNA of the CDR3 is TGTGCCAGCAGCTTTCGCGGTACTAACTATGGCTACACCTTC.

The rearrangement links TRBV27 to TRBJ2-2; 10 nucleotides agree with TRBD2. V shed 3 bases and J 4 bases; nucleotides not matched to a gene: 8. The CDR3 covers 17 residues. Germline CDR1 reads MNHEY; CDR2 reads SMNVEV (reference sequence). CDR3 loop: CASSFIISGRATGELFF. The DNA of the CDR3 is TGTGCCAGCAGTTTTATTATAAGCGGGAGGGCCACCGGGGAGCTGTTTTTT.

The chain recombines TRBV9 with TRBJ2-3, with D perhaps matching TRBD2 (6 bases). CDR3 size: 15 residues. Deletions cut 4 bases from V and 2 bases from J, with 14 bases between. Germline V gives CDR1 SGDLS, CDR2 YYNGEE. For the CDR3, the DNA is TGTGCCAGCAGCTTCCGGGACTCCCCCACAGATACGCAGTATTTT. Translation gives CASSFRDSPTDTQYF.

This clone was seen more than once but under ten times. The V and J genes are TRBV2 and TRBJ1-1; D possibly corresponds to TRBD1 (6 bases). Trimming removed 6 bases from V and 0 bases from J, with 14 bases in between. There are 15 residues in the CDR3. Germline values: CDR1 SNHLY, CDR2 FYNNEI. The CDR3 DNA is TGTGCCAGCAGCCCCCGCAAGGGGGTGAACACTGAAGCTTTCTTT. This translates into CASSPRKGVNTEAFF.

J is TRBJ1-2 and V is TRBV30; D unclear. The V end lost 4 bases, the J end lost 4 bases, and 13 bases lay between the germline ends. The CDR3 runs to 13 residues. From germline, CDR1 is GTSNPN and CDR2 SVGIG (reference sequence). CDR3 in amino acids: CAWNSERRYGYTF. The CDR3 nucleotides read TGTGCCTGGAACTCCGAGAGGCGCTATGGCTACACCTTC.

V gene TRBV5-5 combines with J gene TRBJ2-3, with TRBD1 matching 7 bases. This CDR3 is 16 amino acids long. V trimming: 1 base; J trimming: 3 bases; junction bases outside the gene matches: 8. Per germline, CDR1 SGHKS and CDR2 YYEKEE (reference sequence). The CDR3 bases are TGTGCCAGCAGCTTGCGTGAGGGGGCGAAAACAGATACGCAGTATTTT. Translated, it gives CASSLREGAKTDTQYF.

The V and J genes are TRBV19 and TRBJ1-5; 8 nucleotides match TRBD1. Germline CDR1 LNHDA, CDR2 SQIVND (reference sequence). The V and J ends lost 4 bases and 6 bases, in that order; junction bases with no gene match: 11. The CDR3 totals 16 residues. The CDR3: CASSNPQQGVVQPQHF. The CDR3 DNA reads TGTGCCAGTAGTAATCCCCAACAGGGGGTGGTTCAGCCCCAGCATTTT.

This clone showed up just a few times. The V and J genes are TRBV10-3 and TRBJ1-1; tentatively, D is TRBD1 (6 bases). The length of the CDR3 is 13 residues. CDR1 ENHRY and CDR2 SYGVKD come from the germline V gene. Trimming stripped 11 bases from V and 4 bases from J, with 17 bases between. The CDR3 DNA reads TGTGCCTCCAACGGGGGCGTGGGCACTGAAGCTTTCTTT. Translation gives CASNGGVGTEAFF.

The CDR3 here is CASSEMTSGRFADTQYF. DNA for the CDR3: TGTGCCAGTAGTGAAATGACTAGCGGGAGGTTTGCAGATACGCAGTATTTT. The chain joins TRBV19 to TRBJ2-3; 13 positions agree with TRBD2. Germline V gene sequence: CDR1 LNHDA, CDR2 SQIVND (reference sequence). The CDR3 is made up of 17 amino acids. V lost 5 bases and J lost 4; bases outside the gene matches: 9.

J is TRBJ2-5 and V is TRBV7-2, with D unclear. Trimming took off 1 base at V and 4 bases at J, with 10 bases between the two ends. Germline CDR1 and CDR2: SGHTA and FQGNSA. The CDR3 runs to 14 residues. The DNA for the CDR3 is TGTGCCAGCAGCTTAGGTAGACTCGCAGAGACCCAGTACTTC. This codes for CASSLGRLAETQYF.

This clone was detected only once. This chain joins TRBV7-2 and TRBJ2-3; D possibly corresponds to TRBD2 (7 bases). There are 16 residues in the CDR3. CDR1 and CDR2 from the germline V gene are SGHTA and FQGNSA. Trimming took off 0 bases at V and 6 bases at J, with 16 bases between the two ends. The CDR3 spells CASSLAGAGVLDTQYF. Written as DNA, the CDR3 is TGTGCCAGCAGCTTAGCGGGGGCGGGAGTCTTGGATACGCAGTATTTT.

The gene calls are TRBV5-1 and TRBJ2-1, with TRBD1 identical over 7 bases. CDR1 and CDR2 (germline): SGHRS, YFSETQ. The trim removed 0 bases at V and 6 bases at J, leaving 3 bases unmatched. This CDR3 spans 14 amino acids. The CDR3, as DNA: TGCGCCAGCAGCTTGGAACAGGGGACCAATGAGCAGTTCTTC. It specifies CASSLEQGTNEQFF.

The chain has TRBV4-3 and TRBJ1-5, with D hard to call. V lost 0 bases, J lost 7 bases, and 10 bases lay in between. CDR1 and CDR2 from the germline V gene are LGHNA and YSLEER. This CDR3 is 14 amino acids long. This chain's CDR3 is CASSQETGKQPQHF. The CDR3 region has the DNA TGCGCCAGCAGCCAAGAGACCGGGAAGCAGCCCCAGCATTTT.

The chain recombines TRBV18 with TRBJ1-1; 8 bases agree with TRBD1. CDR1 is KGHSH and CDR2 is LQKENI in the germline V gene. This CDR3 has 15 residues. Trimming cost V 0 bases and J 6 bases; bases outside gene matches: 6. CDR3 sequence: CASSPPAGGTAEAFF. The CDR3 DNA follows: TGTGCCAGCTCACCACCGGCAGGGGGCACCGCTGAAGCTTTCTTT.

This clone was seen a single time. CDR3 protein: CASSFRDPAPYEQYF. The CDR3 bases are TGTGCCAGCAGCTTCCGGGATCCCGCCCCCTACGAGCAGTACTTC. The J gene is TRBJ2-7, the V gene TRBV5-4; tentative D call: TRBD2 (5 bases). V was shortened by 2 bases and J by 2 bases, with 14 bases between the two germline ends. CDR3 length: 15 amino acids. Germline CDR1 reads SGHNT; CDR2 reads YYREEE (reference sequence).

The chain recombines TRBV11-2 with TRBJ2-5, with a weak D call TRBD1 (5 bases). This CDR3 has 17 residues. Deletions cut 4 bases from V and 4 bases from J, with 22 bases between. Germline values: CDR1 SGHAT, CDR2 FQNNGV. The CDR3 nucleotides read TGTGCCAGCAGCTCGTCTGACCAGCCATGGGGCCGAGAGACCCAGTACTTC. It translates to CASSSSDQPWGRETQYF.

The J gene is TRBJ1-1, the V gene TRBV2, with 8 bases identical to TRBD1. The CDR3 spans 15 residues. Germline-derived CDR1 and CDR2 are SNHLY and FYNNEI. Trimming at V came to 5 bases and at J to 1 base, leaving 6 bases not matched to a gene. CDR3 sequence (DNA): TGTGCCAGCAGTAGACAGGGGCTCCAGAACACTGAAGCTTTCTTT. This gives the protein CASSRQGLQNTEAFF.

The CDR3 sequence: CASSLTSTGTYEQYF. As DNA, the CDR3 is TGTGCCAGCAGCCTGACTTCTACAGGCACCTACGAGCAGTACTTC. The chain carries TRBV9 and TRBJ2-7; D possibly corresponds to TRBD1 (5 bases). Per germline, CDR1 SGDLS and CDR2 YYNGEE. This CDR3 has 15 amino acids. The V end lost 4 bases, the J end lost 2 bases, and 16 bases lay between the germline ends.

The V and J genes are TRBV5-1 and TRBJ2-3, with a possible D match to TRBD2 (6 bases). The CDR3 sequence is 12 residues long. The V end was cut by 3 bases, the J end by 7 bases, with 9 bases between. Germline V gene lookup returns CDR1 SGHRS and CDR2 YFSETQ. CDR3 DNA sequence: TGCGCCAGCAGCTGGGGGGAGAATACGCAGTATTTT. Amino acid sequence: CASSWGENTQYF.

The chain has TRBV7-2 and TRBJ1-4, with TRBD1 as a possible D gene (5 bases). The ends were cut back, 5 bases at V and 3 bases at J, with 16 bases in the middle. The CDR3 has 16 residues. Germline V CDR1 and CDR2: SGHTA, FQGNSA. This CDR3 is CASSPGRHRANEKLFF. Written as DNA, the CDR3 is TGTGCCAGCAGCCCGGGGCGTCATAGGGCTAATGAAAAACTGTTTTTT.

This clone occurred a few times. The V gene is TRBV2, the J gene TRBJ1-2; 8 nucleotides match TRBD1. The germline V gene has CDR1 SNHLY and CDR2 FYNNEI. CDR3 size: 14 residues. V was clipped by 5 bases and J by 4 bases; unmatched bases: 6. The CDR3 loop is CASSRQGKTYGYTF. The CDR3 nucleotides are TGTGCCAGCAGTCGACAGGGGAAGACCTATGGCTACACCTTC.

This rearrangement joins TRBV10-3 to TRBJ1-1, with D unclear. In germline, CDR1 is ENHRY, CDR2 SYGVKD. The CDR3 is made up of 13 amino acids. V lost 6 bases to trimming and J lost 4 bases, with 12 bases between them. The CDR3 reads CAISRGMVTEAFF. CDR3 sequence (DNA): TGTGCCATCAGCAGAGGGATGGTCACTGAAGCTTTCTTT.

In its sample, this clone was seen once. This same CDR3 is encoded by further DNA sequences in the sample. The chain uses TRBV9 and TRBJ2-1; 10 bases line up with TRBD2. From germline, CDR1 is SGDLS and CDR2 YYNGEE. The CDR3 totals 17 residues. The trim removed 2 bases at V and 0 bases at J, leaving 5 bases unmatched. The CDR3 DNA reads TGTGCCAGCAGCGTTGCACTAGCGGGGAGCTCCTACAATGAGCAGTTCTTC. This translates into CASSVALAGSSYNEQFF.

The chain uses TRBV19 and TRBJ1-2; 7 bases agree with TRBD1. The germline V gene has CDR1 LNHDA and CDR2 SQIVND (reference sequence). The ends lost 3 bases at V and 6 bases at J; junction bases unmatched: 7. The CDR3 extends over 14 amino acids. CDR3 nucleotide sequence: TGTGCCAGTAGTATTCCTCGACAGGGCGATGGCTACACCTTC. It codes for CASSIPRQGDGYTF.

The rearrangement links TRBV29-1 to TRBJ1-2; D uncertain. Trimming cost V 3 bases and J 13 bases, with 15 bases left between them. Germline V CDR1 and CDR2: SQVTM, ANQGSEA. The CDR3 consists of 11 residues. DNA of the CDR3: TGCAGCGTTGAGACGGAGGGTTTTGGCACCTTC. This codes for CSVETEGFGTF.

This clone was recorded once. The rearrangement joins TRBV9 to TRBJ2-2; 12 nucleotides line up with TRBD2. The V gene's germline CDR1 is SGDLS and CDR2 YYNGEE. Losses at the gene ends were 3 bases for V and 8 bases for J; bases not matched to a gene: 5. This CDR3 region has 15 residues. CDR3 sequence: CASSAGLAGVGELFF. CDR3 coding DNA: TGTGCCAGCAGCGCGGGACTAGCGGGTGTAGGGGAGCTGTTTTTT. Supplemented by reference TRBV9 and TRBJ2-2, the full variable domain reads DSGVTQTPKHLITATGQRVTLRCSPRSGDLSVYWYQQSLDQGLQFLIQYYNGEERAKGNILERFSAQQFPDLHSELNLSSLELGDSALYFCASSAGLAGVGELFFGEGSRLTVL.